These 25 T cell receptor beta chains came from one sample sequenced in a study of CD4 and CD8 cells across lung adenocarcinoma regions. TCRdb reprocessed the PCR reads with MiXCR, giving one entry per CDR3 protein. The table includes around 20,000 distinct CDR3 sequences, 50% detected once. The sample comprised CD8+ T cells from the margin of a lung tumor. These receptors all come from a male donor with lung adenocarcinoma. The CD4 and CD8 labels of this study may be unreliable.

To note about this clonotype: An end of the junction does not agree with germline; a read error may underlie this. The gene calls are TRBV6-1 and TRBJ2-5; D not certain. Germline CDR1 is MNHNS and CDR2 is SASEGT. This CDR3 is 14 amino acids long. CDR3 DNA: TGTGCGGGCAGCTGCGCTCGCGACCAAAATACGCAGTACTTT. Translation: CAGSCARDQNTQYF.

Ten or more counts support this clonotype. The chain joins TRBV5-1 to TRBJ2-2; tentatively, D is TRBD2 (6 bases). V was pared by 8 bases and J by 4 bases, with 15 bases between. The CDR3 length is 14 residues. The germline gives CDR1 SGHRS, CDR2 YFSETQ. CDR3 residues: CASCRGSATGELFF. CDR3 sequence (DNA): TGCGCCAGTTGTCGGGGGAGTGCCACCGGGGAGCTGTTTTTT.

The CDR3 DNA reads TGTGCCAGCAGGGGTGGAGCGGGGGCCAACTCCTACAATGAGCAGTTCTTC. Protein sequence: CASRGGAGANSYNEQFF. The V and J genes are TRBV6-1 and TRBJ2-1, with 8 bases identical to TRBD2. CDR1 and CDR2 from the germline V gene are MNHNS and SASEGT. Trimming removed 6 bases from V and 0 bases from J; junction bases left unmatched: 10. This CDR3 comprises 17 residues.

The chain employs TRBV5-1 and TRBJ2-1, with D uncertain. V was shortened by 0 bases and J by 10 bases, with 11 bases between the two germline ends. CDR1 is SGHRS, CDR2 YFSETQ, per germline. CDR3 length equals 13 residues. CDR3 protein: CASSLGSGNEQFF. The CDR3 DNA reads as TGCGCCAGCAGCTTGGGGTCTGGGAACGAGCAGTTCTTC.

This chain links TRBV6-5 with TRBJ2-3, with D perhaps matching TRBD2 (6 bases). The CDR3 runs 12 residues. V shed 4 bases and J shed 10 bases, with 12 bases lying between them. Germline CDR1 is MNHEY and CDR2 is SVGAGI. DNA of the CDR3: TGTGCCAGCAGTTTGAGGGGCGGGGCGCAGTATTTT. It translates to CASSLRGGAQYF.

The chain has TRBV6-1 and TRBJ2-1, with D perhaps matching TRBD1 (5 bases). CDR3 length: 14 residues. Germline-derived CDR1 and CDR2 are MNHNS and SASEGT. The V end lost 5 bases, the J end lost 5 bases, and 13 bases lay between the germline ends. Written as DNA, the CDR3 is TGTGCCAGCAGTCGATGGATAGGGGACAATGAGCAGTTCTTC. Amino acid sequence: CASSRWIGDNEQFF.

This clonotype was found many times. The chain couples TRBV27 to TRBJ2-5, with 7 nucleotides matching TRBD1. The CDR3 length is 13 residues. Germline CDR1 and CDR2: MNHEY and SMNVEV (reference sequence). The junction had 1 base not matched to a gene; V was cut back by 2 bases and J by 4 bases. CDR3 coding DNA: TGTGCCAGCAGTTTACAGGGGGTAGAGACCCAGTACTTC. This translates into CASSLQGVETQYF.

This clonotype is labeled medium-sized. This sequence joins TRBV7-2 and TRBJ2-1, with D maybe TRBD2 (5 bases). This CDR3 is 15 amino acids long. V lost 1 base and J lost 5, with 12 bases in between. CDR1 and CDR2 from the germline V gene are SGHTA and FQGNSA. Here the CDR3 reads CASSLVPGLDNEQFF. In DNA, the CDR3 is TGTGCCAGCAGCTTAGTTCCGGGGTTGGACAATGAGCAGTTCTTC.

The sample holds a few counts of this clonotype. Possible read error: a much larger clone is one base away. The chain recombines TRBV11-2 with TRBJ2-1; D remains ambiguous. The J call could be wrong; TRBJ2-7 is a better fit for the DNA end. This CDR3 is 15 amino acids long. The germline CDR1 and CDR2 sequences are SGHAT and FQNNGV. CDR3 in DNA: TGTGCCAGCAGCTTAGAACCCGCACCGCAAACTGAGCAGTACTTC. Translating it yields CASSLEPAPQTEQYF.

This clonotype was seen only a few times. The chain couples TRBV27 to TRBJ1-6, with D possibly being TRBD1 (6 bases). Per germline, CDR1 MNHEY and CDR2 SMNVEV (reference sequence). The CDR3 sequence is 14 residues long. V gave up 3 bases and J gave up 7 bases, with 10 bases separating them. The CDR3, as DNA: TGTGCCAGCAGTTTTAGGGGGGAAAATTCACCCCTCCACTTT. Its translation: CASSFRGENSPLHF.

This clonotype was picked up a small number of times. The chain recombines TRBV6-5 with TRBJ2-6; no definite D call. CDR3 size: 16 residues. Trimming pared 0 bases from V and 0 bases from J, leaving 6 bases between. Germline CDR1 MNHEY, CDR2 SVGAGI. The CDR3 region has the DNA TGTGCCAGCAGTTACTCGTCATTCTCTGGGGCCAACGTCCTGACTTTC. Translated: CASSYSSFSGANVLTF.

This rearrangement joins TRBV9 to TRBJ2-1; D is undetermined. The CDR3 totals 15 residues. Between the trimmed V and J ends, which lost 0 bases and 4 bases, there was a span of 11 bases. CDR1 SGDLS and CDR2 YYNGEE come from the germline V gene. For the CDR3, the DNA is TGTGCCAGCAGCGTAGAATCGTCAATTTACAATGAGCAGTTCTTC. Amino acids: CASSVESSIYNEQFF.

This clonotype appeared a few times. The V and J genes are TRBV6-1 and TRBJ2-3, with D perhaps TRBD1 (7 bases). The DNA end is more similar to TRBJ2-5, so the J call may be wrong. Germline V gene lookup returns CDR1 MNHNS and CDR2 SASEGT. This CDR3 contains 14 residues. The CDR3 reads CAGRGGGGPDTQYF. The CDR3 DNA sequence: TGTGCGGGCAGAGGGGGCGGAGGGCCAGATACCCAGTACTTC.

This clonotype was observed many times. The V and J genes are TRBV28 and TRBJ1-5; 7 positions match TRBD1. The CDR3 covers 14 residues. Germline V lookup: CDR1 MDHEN, CDR2 SYDVKM. V dropped 4 bases and J dropped 6; count of bases not matched to a gene: 6. The CDR3 spells CASSYDREVQPQHF. CDR3 nucleotides: TGTGCCAGCAGTTACGACAGGGAGGTTCAGCCCCAGCATTTT.

By share of the sample, this clonotype is medium-sized. The chain has TRBV7-2 and TRBJ2-1; 9 bases map to TRBD2. V shed 1 base, J shed 10 bases, and the junction held 5 bases outside the gene matches. The CDR3 runs to 14 residues. Germline CDR1 SGHTA, CDR2 FQGNSA. The CDR3, as DNA: TGTGCCAGCAGCTTAGTTAGCGGGGGCGGCGAGCAGTTCTTC. This gives the protein CASSLVSGGGEQFF.

The chain uses TRBV6-1 and TRBJ2-5; tentatively, D is TRBD2 (5 bases). Trimming pared 7 bases from V and 5 bases from J, leaving 17 bases between. The CDR3 extends over 14 amino acids. Germline assignment: CDR1 MNHNS and CDR2 SASEGT. The CDR3, as DNA: TGTGCCAGCACCGAGGGCCCCTCGACTGAGACCCAGTACTTC. Its protein is CASTEGPSTETQYF.

This clonotype was seen repeatedly, ten times or more. The genes are TRBV15 and TRBJ2-3, with TRBD2 matching over 12 bases. CDR3 size: 18 residues. Germline-derived CDR1 and CDR2 are LNHNV and YYDKDF (reference sequence). Unmatched junction bases numbered 8, after V lost 0 bases and J lost 4 bases. The CDR3 nucleotides read TGTGCCACCAGCAGAGATTTTCTAGCGGGAGGGCCTGCAGATACGCAGTATTTT. Residues: CATSRDFLAGGPADTQYF.

The chain has TRBV11-2 and TRBJ2-2; the match to TRBD2 covers 12 bases. This CDR3 region has 16 residues. CDR1 SGHAT and CDR2 FQNNGV come from the germline V gene. V trimming: 5 bases; J trimming: 3 bases; junction bases outside the gene matches: 4. The DNA for the CDR3 is TGTGCCAGCAGCACAGGACTAGCGGGGTACACCGGGGAGCTGTTTTTT. Its translation: CASSTGLAGYTGELFF.

The table lists this clonotype with many counts. This chain links TRBV14 with TRBJ2-6, with 9 bases fitting TRBD1. Germline-derived CDR1 and CDR2 are SGHDN and FVKESK. The CDR3 spans 17 residues. Germline trimming cut 4 bases from V and 0 bases from J; bases unmatched to any gene: 4. The CDR3 DNA sequence: TGTGCCAGCAGCCTGGACAGGGGATACTCTGGGGCCAACGTCCTGACTTTC. Translated: CASSLDRGYSGANVLTF.

As for this clonotype: One junction end disagrees with the germline gene, perhaps due to a read error. This chain's CDR3 is CAGSGTSDTETQYF. CDR3 nucleotides: TGTGCGGGGAGCGGGACTAGCGACACAGAGACCCAGTACTTT. This chain uses TRBV11-2 with TRBJ2-3; the match to TRBD2 covers 10 bases. The CDR3 runs to 14 residues. The V gene's germline CDR1 is SGHAT and CDR2 FQNNGV.

By share, this clonotype ranks as medium-sized. The chain uses TRBV2 and TRBJ2-5, with D unclear. The CDR3 consists of 12 residues. The germline V and J ends were trimmed by 7 bases and 2 bases, with 8 bases remaining between them. CDR1 SNHLY and CDR2 FYNNEI come from the germline V gene. The CDR3 nucleotides are TGTGCCAGCAACAACAGACAAGAGACCCAGTACTTC. Its protein product is CASNNRQETQYF.

This sequence joins TRBV6-1 and TRBJ2-4; D may match TRBD1 or TRBD2 (5 bases each). This CDR3 has 16 residues. Germline CDR1 MNHNS, CDR2 SASEGT. Trimming shortened V by 5 bases and J by 0 bases, and 14 bases separated the two germline ends. CDR3 region: CASSLGTSLAKNIQYF. CDR3 sequence (DNA): TGTGCCAGCAGTCTCGGGACGTCCTTAGCCAAAAACATTCAGTACTTC.

This chain uses TRBV6-1 with TRBJ2-1; D is perhaps TRBD2 (5 bases). The assigned J gene may be wrong: the sequence end matches TRBJ2-7 better. The CDR3 runs to 12 residues. Looked up from germline, CDR1 is MNHNS and CDR2 is SASEGT. In nucleotides, the CDR3 is TGTGCCAGCAGCCACGGGGTCTACGAGCAGTACTTC. Its translation is CASSHGVYEQYF.

The CDR3 sequence: CASSPREGGYNEQFF. The CDR3 DNA is TGTGCCAGCAGCCCACGGGAGGGTGGCTACAATGAGCAGTTCTTC. The chain employs TRBV27 and TRBJ2-1; TRBD2 agrees at 8 bases. Per the germline V gene, CDR1 is MNHEY and CDR2 is SMNVEV (reference sequence). The length of the CDR3 is 15 residues. V lost 6 bases and J lost 3; bases outside the gene matches: 7.

This clonotype came up a few times. This rearrangement joins TRBV11-2 to TRBJ1-4; D may be TRBD1 (5 bases). Germline V gene sequence: CDR1 SGHAT, CDR2 FQNNGV. There are 15 residues in the CDR3. Trimming left V 2 bases short and J 2 bases short, with 9 bases between. The CDR3 DNA sequence: TGTGCCAGCAGCTTAAGCCCAGGGACTAATGAAAAACTGTTTTTT. The encoded protein is CASSLSPGTNEKLFF.